This TCR beta chain was obtained from a study of CXCR3-negative and CXCR3-positive naive CD8 T cells. Study context: A total of 130 million to 150 million TRB reads was generated, with about 1.5 +/- 0.3 million per library.

Triplicates of roughly 300,000 cells were sorted from each CD8+ T cell subset. The CDR3 loop spans 15 amino acids. The germline V gene has CDR1 SGHDT and CDR2 YYEEEE. Study-wide results and caveats: CXCR3-expressing naive cells carried TRB CDR3s more hydrophobic than those of CXCR3-negative naive cells. Between one naive subset and the other, surface CD5 was comparable, and TCR strength was inferred from TRB CDR3 properties. Memory CD8+ T cell repertoires were far less diverse than both naive subsets.

Through 5' RACE with UMI labels, the TRB cDNA libraries were prepared. TCRdb re-called the 5' RACE reads and catalogs CDR3 proteins one per entry, DNA excluded. The repertoire shows fewer than 10,000 distinct CDR3 sequences; the top ten hold approximately 2%. This clonotype is classed as medium-sized by frequency. Its antigen remains unidentified. Sequencing input: naive CXCR3+ CD8+ T cells from blood. Regarding subset: CD45RO-CCR7+CD27+CD95- naive CD8+ T cells expressing CXCR3 (TNR3+). The V and J genes are TRBV5-6 and TRBJ2-1; the TRBD2 assignment by TCRdb is unverifiable without DNA. The TCR originated in a human donor in good health. Some clones in this sample may be carry-over from other donors' samples. CDR3 in amino acids: CASSLVREAYNEQFF. Variable domain in full (rest from reference TRBV5-6 and TRBJ2-1): DAGVTQSPTHLIKTRGQQVTLRCSPKSGHDTVSWYQQALGQGPQFIFQYYEEEERQRGNFPDRFSGHQFPNYSSELNVNALLLGDSALYLCASSLVREAYNEQFFGPGTRLTVL.